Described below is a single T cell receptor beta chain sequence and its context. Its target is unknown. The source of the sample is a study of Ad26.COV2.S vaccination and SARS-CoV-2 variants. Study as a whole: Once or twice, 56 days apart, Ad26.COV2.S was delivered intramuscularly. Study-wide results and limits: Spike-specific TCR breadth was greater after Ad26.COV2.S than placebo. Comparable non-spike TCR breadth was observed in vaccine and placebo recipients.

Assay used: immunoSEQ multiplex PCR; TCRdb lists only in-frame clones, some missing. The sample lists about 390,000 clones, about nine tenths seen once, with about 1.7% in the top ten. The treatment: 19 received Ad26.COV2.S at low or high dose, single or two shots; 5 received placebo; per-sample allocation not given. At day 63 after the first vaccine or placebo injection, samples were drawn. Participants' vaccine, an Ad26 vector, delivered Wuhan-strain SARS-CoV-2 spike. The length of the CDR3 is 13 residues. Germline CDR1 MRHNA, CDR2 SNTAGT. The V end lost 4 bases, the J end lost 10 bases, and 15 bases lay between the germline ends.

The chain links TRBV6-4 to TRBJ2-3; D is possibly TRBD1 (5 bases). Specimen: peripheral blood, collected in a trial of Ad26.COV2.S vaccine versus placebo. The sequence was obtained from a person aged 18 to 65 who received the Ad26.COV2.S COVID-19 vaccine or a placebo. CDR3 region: CASSAQGDGPQYF. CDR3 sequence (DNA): TGTGCCAGCAGTGCCCAGGGTGACGGCCCGCAGTATTTT.